The 10 T cell receptor beta chains below come from one sample, sequenced in a study of T-cell reconstitution after alpha-beta-depleted transplantation in children. It was with unique molecular identifiers that the TCRbeta library was prepared. TCRdb re-called the PCR reads with MiXCR, one entry per CDR3 protein. The sample lists over 450,000 distinct CDR3 sequences, about 10% occurring once. Source: PBMCs, taken before TCRalphabeta/CD19-depleted stem cell transplant. The origin of the receptors is a child under 10 years old with inherited bone marrow failure, due to receive a stem cell transplant.

This clonotype was seen ten or more times. V and J are TRBV27 and TRBJ2-5, with TRBD2 matching 8 bases. The CDR3 is made up of 14 amino acids. In germline, CDR1 is MNHEY, CDR2 SMNVEV (reference sequence). Trimming at V came to 0 bases and at J to 4 bases, leaving 1 base not matched to a gene. CDR3 DNA sequence: TGTGCCAGCAGTTTATCGGCGGGAGGAGAGACCCAGTACTTC. Translated: CASSLSAGGETQYF.

This clonotype was counted many times. The chain is built from TRBV20-1 and TRBJ2-7, with D perhaps TRBD1 or TRBD2 (5 bases each). This CDR3 region has 15 residues. Germline CDR1 is DFQATT and CDR2 is SNEGSKA (reference sequence). Trimming stripped 0 bases from V and 4 bases from J, with 16 bases between. The CDR3 nucleotides read TGCAGTGCTAGAGATGGGACGAAGGCAACGTACGAGCAGTACTTC. Its translation is CSARDGTKATYEQYF.

This clonotype was counted many times. This rearrangement joins TRBV6-5 to TRBJ1-1; TRBD1 is a possible D gene (5 bases). The germline V and J ends were trimmed by 7 bases and 4 bases, with 10 bases remaining between them. This CDR3 has 12 residues. In germline, CDR1 is MNHEY, CDR2 SVGAGI. DNA of the CDR3: TGTGCCAGCATCGACAGTGCCACTGAAGCTTTCTTT. Translated: CASIDSATEAFF.

This clonotype was found many times. The chain combines TRBV15 with TRBJ2-6; no firm D call. Germline CDR1 LNHNV, CDR2 YYDKDF (reference sequence). This CDR3 has 16 residues. The V and J ends lost 0 bases and 3 bases respectively, with 9 bases between them. CDR3 nucleotide sequence: TGTGCCACCAGCAGAGATCGGTGGTTTGGGGCCAACGTCCTGACTTTC. This sequence encodes CATSRDRWFGANVLTF.

This clonotype has a count of ten or more. CDR3 DNA: TGTGCCAGCAGTTTTCCGCTGGATACGCAGTATTTT. This sequence encodes CASSFPLDTQYF. J is TRBJ2-3 and V is TRBV5-5; D call uncertain. V lost 5 bases, J lost 6 bases, and 10 bases lay in between. CDR1 SGHKS and CDR2 YYEKEE come from the germline V gene (reference sequence). The CDR3 sequence is 12 residues long.

This clonotype was counted a single time. A read error is possible here, since a much larger clone lies one base away. The chain carries TRBV29-1 and TRBJ2-1; D not certain. The CDR3 runs to 15 residues. Looked up from germline, CDR1 is SQVTM and CDR2 is ANQGSEA. Here the CDR3 reads CSVLTRPSPLNEHFF. The CDR3 nucleotides read TGCAGCGTCCTGACTCGTCCAAGCCCGCTCAATGAGCATTTCTTC.

This clonotype was seen ten or more times. The V call is TRBV18, the J call TRBJ2-1; 9 bases line up with TRBD2. Germline-derived CDR1 and CDR2 are KGHSH and LQKENI. Trimming removed 11 bases from V and 6 bases from J; junction bases left unmatched: 8. CDR3 length: 13 residues. The CDR3 protein is CAGEREEGNEQFF. DNA for the CDR3: TGTGCCGGCGAGCGGGAGGAGGGCAATGAGCAGTTCTTC.

The table lists this clonotype with many counts. V and J are TRBV7-9 and TRBJ2-1; 7 nucleotides match TRBD1. The V segment lost 3 bases and the J segment 0 bases; nucleotides outside the gene matches: 2. The V gene's germline CDR1 is SEHNR and CDR2 FQNEAQ (reference sequence). The length of the CDR3 is 15 residues. This CDR3 is CASSFHRGSYNEQFF. The CDR3 DNA follows: TGTGCCAGCAGCTTCCACAGGGGCTCCTACAATGAGCAGTTCTTC.

CDR3 residues: CASSFGDSRVGPLHF. The CDR3 nucleotides read TGTGCCAGCAGCTTCGGGGACAGTCGCGTTGGACCCCTCCACTTT. The chain uses TRBV13 and TRBJ1-6; 7 bases fit TRBD1. V lost 3 bases, J lost 12 bases, and 11 bases stayed unmatched. The germline V gene has CDR1 PRHDT and CDR2 FYEKMQ (reference sequence). CDR3 size: 15 residues.

This clonotype was detected a few times. The V and J genes are TRBV19 and TRBJ2-1; tentative D call: TRBD1 (6 bases). Looked up from germline, CDR1 is LNHDA and CDR2 is SQIVND (reference sequence). CDR3 size: 16 residues. V was shortened by 3 bases and J by 9 bases, with 21 bases between the two germline ends. DNA of the CDR3: TGTGCCAGTAGTATGATGGGGGCTATCGGCTCGGGTGAGCAGTTCTTC. Protein: CASSMMGAIGSGEQFF.